One and the same sample provided the 18 T cell receptor beta chains below, sequenced in a study of blood T cell repertoires in COVID-19. Method: immunoSEQ multiplex PCR; TCRdb's copy keeps in-frame clones and lacks some. The table includes about 62,000 clones, roughly 92% detected once. Sequenced sample: peripheral blood. The source is a human donor in a cohort sampled during active COVID-19.

The chain couples TRBV28 to TRBJ1-4; 9 bases are shared with TRBD1. CDR3 length: 15 amino acids. Germline V CDR1 and CDR2: MDHEN, SYDVKM. The trim removed 5 bases at V and 5 bases at J, leaving 6 bases unmatched. CDR3 sequence: CASSISGTGNEKLFF. For the CDR3, the DNA is TGTGCCAGCAGTATTTCCGGGACAGGGAATGAAAAACTGTTTTTT.

The rearrangement uses TRBV5-1 and TRBJ2-7; 13 nucleotides align to TRBD2. Germline V CDR1 and CDR2: SGHRS, YFSETQ. V shed 4 bases, J shed 5 bases, and the junction held 3 bases outside the gene matches. CDR3 size: 14 residues. CDR3 DNA: TGCGCCAGCAGCCGGACTAGCGGGGGTGACGAGCAGTACTTC. It translates to CASSRTSGGDEQYF.

The chain combines TRBV4-3 with TRBJ2-1; weak D call: TRBD2 (6 bases). Germline V gene sequence: CDR1 LGHNA, CDR2 YSLEER. V was cut by 4 bases and J by 9 bases, with 13 bases left in between. There are 13 residues in the CDR3. The CDR3 DNA reads TGCGCCAGCAGCCCCGAGGGAGGCGGTGAGCAGTTCTTC. Protein product: CASSPEGGGEQFF.

The CDR3 is CATSDRTSGNTGELFF. The CDR3 coding sequence is TGTGCCACCAGTGATCGGACTAGCGGGAACACCGGGGAGCTGTTTTTT. The chain uses TRBV24-1 and TRBJ2-2; 10 bases map to TRBD2. The CDR3 spans 16 residues. After removal of 3 bases from V and 1 base from J, the junction contained 1 base not matched to a gene. Germline CDR1 KGHDR, CDR2 SFDVKD.

The V and J genes are TRBV7-2 and TRBJ2-2, with TRBD2 matching 8 bases. The CDR3 extends over 16 amino acids. The germline V gene has CDR1 SGHTA and CDR2 FQGNSA. The J segment lost 1 base and the V segment lost 5 bases, leaving 6 bases of the junction unmatched. This chain's CDR3 is CASSNSGTRNTGELFF. The CDR3 DNA reads as TGTGCCAGCAGCAACTCCGGGACTAGGAACACCGGGGAGCTGTTTTTT.

Here the CDR3 reads CASSPGQSPNTEAFF. As DNA, the CDR3 is TGTGCCAGCTCACCCGGACAGTCCCCGAACACTGAAGCTTTCTTT. The chain couples TRBV18 to TRBJ1-1, with TRBD1 as a possible D gene (6 bases). The CDR3 is 15 residues long. Trimming pared 3 bases from V and 1 base from J, leaving 12 bases between. Germline values: CDR1 KGHSH, CDR2 LQKENI.

The chain is built from TRBV5-1 and TRBJ2-3; 7 bases match TRBD2. Germline values: CDR1 SGHRS, CDR2 YFSETQ. The CDR3 spans 16 residues. The trim removed 3 bases at V and 2 bases at J, leaving 9 bases unmatched. The CDR3 spells CASSYPPGGSTDTQYF. For the CDR3, the DNA is TGCGCCAGCAGCTATCCCCCGGGGGGTTCCACAGATACGCAGTATTTT.

V gene TRBV4-2 combines with J gene TRBJ1-4; D is uncertain. This CDR3 region has 15 residues. Germline V gene data show CDR1 as LGHNA and CDR2 as YNFKEQ. V lost 2 bases and J lost 5, with 12 bases in between. The CDR3 sequence is CASSQRTEMNEKLFF. The CDR3 DNA follows: TGTGCCAGCAGCCAAAGAACAGAAATGAATGAAAAACTGTTTTTT.

The count of this clone is one. The CDR3 here is CALQGGRGYTF. The DNA of the CDR3 is TGTGCCTTACAGGGGGGGAGAGGCTACACCTTC. The chain recombines TRBV30 with TRBJ1-2; TRBD1 matches 8 bases. Germline assignment: CDR1 GTSNPN and CDR2 SVGIG (reference sequence). V was clipped by 7 bases and J by 8 bases; unmatched bases: 6. CDR3 size: 11 residues.

This sequence joins TRBV28 and TRBJ2-1, with 11 bases matching TRBD2. Germline lookup yields CDR1 MDHEN and CDR2 SYDVKM. CDR3 length equals 15 residues. The V and J ends lost 2 bases and 10 bases, in that order; junction bases with no gene match: 7. In nucleotides, the CDR3 is TGTGCCAGCAGTTTAGTAGCGGGGGGGCCCCGCGAGCAGTTCTTC. This translates into CASSLVAGGPREQFF. The whole variable domain, filled in from reference TRBV28 and TRBJ2-1, reads DVKVTQSSRYLVKRTGEKVFLECVQDMDHENMFWYRQDPGLGLRLIYFSYDVKMKEKGDIPEGYSVSREKKERFSLILESASTNQTSMYLCASSLVAGGPREQFFGPGTRLTVL.

V is TRBV6-5 and J is TRBJ1-1; a possible D gene is TRBD1 (5 bases). Between the trimmed V and J ends, which lost 5 bases and 1 base, there was a span of 14 bases. The CDR3 is made up of 15 amino acids. Germline assignment: CDR1 MNHEY and CDR2 SVGAGI. The CDR3 DNA is TGTGCCAGCAGTCGCCGGACAATACAGAACACTGAAGCTTTCTTT. This sequence encodes CASSRRTIQNTEAFF.

V usage is TRBV27 and J usage is TRBJ2-2; TRBD2 matches 12 bases. Per the germline V gene, CDR1 is MNHEY and CDR2 is SMNVEV (reference sequence). This CDR3 region has 18 residues. Trimming took 6 bases from V and 1 from J; bases not matched to a gene: 9. The CDR3, as DNA: TGTGCCAGCAGCTCCCCCGGACTAGCGGGGAAGAACACCGGGGAGCTGTTTTTT. Translating it yields CASSSPGLAGKNTGELFF.

The V gene is TRBV28, the J gene TRBJ2-7; D perhaps matches TRBD2 (7 bases). The ends were cut back, 5 bases at V and 4 bases at J, with 15 bases in the middle. The CDR3 is made up of 14 amino acids. Germline V gene data show CDR1 as MDHEN and CDR2 as SYDVKM. The CDR3 sequence is CASSRGGNTYEQYF. DNA of the CDR3: TGTGCCAGCAGTAGGGGGGGGAATACGTACGAGCAGTACTTC.

V gene TRBV7-9 combines with J gene TRBJ2-2, with D possibly being TRBD2 (6 bases). Germline V gives CDR1 SEHNR, CDR2 FQNEAQ (reference sequence). V lost 5 bases and J lost 7, with 14 bases in between. The CDR3 covers 14 residues. The CDR3 DNA reads as TGTGCCAGCAGCGACCGGACTACTGTCGGGGAGCTGTTTTTT. Its protein is CASSDRTTVGELFF.

This rearrangement joins TRBV6-2 or TRBV6-3 to TRBJ2-3, with D perhaps matching TRBD2 (6 bases). Germline CDR1 MNHEY, CDR2 SVGEGT. The ends were cut back, 5 bases at V and 6 bases at J, with 12 bases in the middle. The CDR3 contains 13 residues. DNA of the CDR3: TGTGCCAGCAGTAGGGCGGGGACGGATACGCAGTATTTT. Its protein product is CASSRAGTDTQYF.

V usage is TRBV9 and J usage is TRBJ2-3; TRBD2 matches at 8 bases. CDR1 SGDLS and CDR2 YYNGEE come from the germline V gene. The CDR3 has 17 amino acids. After removal of 4 bases from V and 0 bases from J, the junction contained 10 bases not matched to a gene. The CDR3 sequence is CASSSQSGGASTDTQYF. Here the CDR3 DNA reads TGTGCCAGCAGCTCACAAAGCGGGGGAGCTAGCACAGATACGCAGTATTTT. Combining the CDR3 with reference TRBV9 and TRBJ2-3 gives the whole variable domain DSGVTQTPKHLITATGQRVTLRCSPRSGDLSVYWYQQSLDQGLQFLIQYYNGEERAKGNILERFSAQQFPDLHSELNLSSLELGDSALYFCASSSQSGGASTDTQYFGPGTRLTVL.

The chain recombines TRBV7-9 with TRBJ1-1, with a tentative D call TRBD1 (5 bases). Germline loops: CDR1 SEHNR, CDR2 FQNEAQ (reference sequence). V was cut by 5 bases and J by 5 bases, with 12 bases left in between. This CDR3 is built from 13 residues. Here the CDR3 DNA reads TGTGCCAGCAGCGCGACAGATAGAACTGAAGCTTTCTTT. Its translation is CASSATDRTEAFF.

The chain employs TRBV28 and TRBJ2-7; 8 bases match TRBD2. V gave up 6 bases and J gave up 3 bases; unmatched junction bases: 13. The germline V gene has CDR1 MDHEN and CDR2 SYDVKM. The CDR3 totals 16 residues. The CDR3 loop reads CASRGSGGNIFYEQYF. CDR3 coding DNA: TGTGCCAGCAGAGGAAGCGGGGGAAATATTTTCTACGAGCAGTACTTC.